The 24 T cell receptor beta chains below all came from one sample that was sequenced in a study of beta chain features in type 1 diabetes. Study-wide points: In all four CD4+ subsets, TCRB CDR3 length was significantly, moderately reduced in type 1 diabetes.

The sequenced template was cDNA made from the entire isolated RNA. The protocol was immunoSEQ multiplex PCR, while the TCRdb copy is restricted to in-frame clones and leaves out a portion. The sample has 250,000 to 350,000 clones, roughly an eighth seen once. No cognate antigen is known for these TCRs. Sample: naive CD4+ T cells from blood. These receptors were obtained from a man aged 25 to 40 with type 1 diabetes.

A remark on this clone: Other DNA sequences in this specimen translate into the identical CDR3. The CDR3 bases are TGCAGCGTGGTCGACAGGGTGAACACTGAAGCTTTCTTT. It encodes CSVVDRVNTEAFF. The chain uses TRBV29-1 and TRBJ1-1; 7 bases line up with TRBD1. From germline, CDR1 is SQVTM and CDR2 ANQGSEA. Trimming at V came to 6 bases and at J to 0 bases, leaving 4 bases not matched to a gene. The CDR3 loop spans 13 amino acids. Full variable domain (missing parts from reference TRBV29-1 and TRBJ1-1): SAVISQKPSRDICQRGTSLTIQCQVDSQVTMMFWYRQQPGQSLTLIATANQGSEATYESGFVIDKFPISRPNLTFSTLTVSNMSPEDSSIYLCSVVDRVNTEAFFGQGTRLTVV.

V gene TRBV7-9 combines with J gene TRBJ2-7; TRBD1 matches at 12 bases. Trimming at V came to 5 bases and at J to 6 bases, leaving 5 bases not matched to a gene. The length of the CDR3 is 14 residues. Germline V gives CDR1 SEHNR, CDR2 FQNEAQ (reference sequence). CDR3: CASSARDRGPEQYF. CDR3 coding DNA: TGTGCCAGCAGCGCCAGGGACAGGGGGCCCGAGCAGTACTTC.

The chain couples TRBV28 to TRBJ2-1, with D possibly matching TRBD1 (5 bases). Trimming removed 3 bases at V and 4 bases at J, with 10 bases between. Germline V gene sequence: CDR1 MDHEN, CDR2 SYDVKM. The CDR3 extends over 14 amino acids. CDR3 coding DNA: TGTGCCAGCAGTTTGCGACAGCTATACAATGAGCAGTTCTTC. Translating gives CASSLRQLYNEQFF.

This chain joins TRBV7-3 and TRBJ2-2; D is possibly TRBD2 (5 bases). Trimming cost V 10 bases and J 6 bases, with 18 bases left between them. The CDR3 runs 14 residues. Germline V CDR1 and CDR2: SGHTA, FQGTGA. The CDR3 loop is CATSGGRGAGELFF. The CDR3 coding sequence is TGTGCCACTTCGGGTGGGAGAGGCGCCGGGGAGCTGTTTTTT.

This clone was seen a handful of times. This sequence joins TRBV6-5 and TRBJ2-2, with unresolved D. Germline lookup yields CDR1 MNHEY and CDR2 SVGAGI. V was shortened by 4 bases and J by 1 base, with 7 bases between the two germline ends. CDR3 length: 14 residues. CDR3: CASSLTLNTGELFF. The CDR3, as DNA: TGTGCCAGCAGTTTGACACTGAACACCGGGGAGCTGTTTTTT.

In this sample, this clone turned up once. This sequence joins TRBV6-5 and TRBJ2-1; TRBD2 matches 8 bases. The length of the CDR3 is 14 residues. J lost 9 bases, V lost 7 bases, and 11 bases had no gene match. CDR1 and CDR2 (germline): MNHEY, SVGAGI. The CDR3: CASTKRERSSEQFF. The CDR3 coding sequence is TGTGCCAGCACAAAGCGGGAGAGAAGCAGTGAGCAGTTCTTC.

The chain has TRBV9 and TRBJ1-1; D gene ambiguous. CDR1 and CDR2 from the germline V gene are SGDLS and YYNGEE. CDR3 length: 12 residues. The V end was cut by 5 bases, the J end by 7 bases, with 12 bases between. The CDR3 region is CASSNYHGEAFF. CDR3 in DNA: TGTGCCAGCAGTAATTACCACGGTGAAGCTTTCTTT.

In this sample, this clone turned up once. The V call is TRBV9, the J call TRBJ2-1; D remains ambiguous. Germline V gene data show CDR1 as SGDLS and CDR2 as YYNGEE. With 0 bases removed from V and 6 bases from J, the gap between germline ends came to 10 bases. The CDR3 runs 14 residues. CDR3 amino acids: CASSVASSSNEQFF. In DNA form, the CDR3 reads TGTGCCAGCAGCGTAGCATCCTCTAGCAATGAGCAGTTCTTC. Complete variable domain (other parts from reference TRBV9 and TRBJ2-1): DSGVTQTPKHLITATGQRVTLRCSPRSGDLSVYWYQQSLDQGLQFLIQYYNGEERAKGNILERFSAQQFPDLHSELNLSSLELGDSALYFCASSVASSSNEQFFGPGTRLTVL.

The chain uses TRBV7-8 and TRBJ2-1, with D unresolved. The CDR3 length is 14 residues. The germline V and J ends were trimmed by 1 base and 7 bases, with 11 bases remaining between them. In germline, CDR1 is SGHVS, CDR2 FQNEAQ. CDR3 region: CASSLVGRPNEQFF. CDR3 nucleotide sequence: TGTGCCAGCAGCTTAGTGGGCCGTCCTAATGAGCAGTTCTTC. Supplemented by reference TRBV7-8 and TRBJ2-1, the full variable domain reads GAGVSQSPRYKVAKRGQDVALRCDPISGHVSLFWYQQALGQGPEFLTYFQNEAQLDKSGLPSDRFFAERPEGSVSTLKIQRTQQEDSAVYLCASSLVGRPNEQFFGPGTRLTVL.

This clone has only a few counts. The DNA of the CDR3 is TGTGCCAGCAGAGCCGTTGGGGCCCTTAATGAAAAACTGTTTTTT. Its translation: CASRAVGALNEKLFF. This chain connects TRBV6-1 to TRBJ1-4; tentatively, D is TRBD1 (5 bases). The CDR3 runs to 15 residues. Germline V gene lookup returns CDR1 MNHNS and CDR2 SASEGT. Trimming removed 6 bases from V and 4 bases from J, with 15 bases in between.

This sequence joins TRBV28 and TRBJ2-1, with 14 bases lining up with TRBD2. The ends lost 2 bases at V and 8 bases at J; junction bases unmatched: 2. Germline V CDR1 and CDR2: MDHEN, SYDVKM. This CDR3 has 15 residues. CDR3 nucleotide sequence: TGTGCCAGCAGTTTAGGGACTAGCGGGAGCTATGAGCAGTTCTTC. This encodes CASSLGTSGSYEQFF.

V gene TRBV30 combines with J gene TRBJ2-2; D ambiguous. V lost 0 bases and J lost 5, with 7 bases in between. The CDR3 runs 13 residues. Looked up from germline, CDR1 is GTSNPN and CDR2 is SVGIG (reference sequence). The CDR3 DNA is TGTGCCTGGAGTGTTGTGCGTACCGGGGAGCTGTTTTTT. It translates to CAWSVVRTGELFF. Full variable domain (missing parts from reference TRBV30 and TRBJ2-2): SQTIHQWPATLVQPVGSPLSLECTVEGTSNPNLYWYRQAAGRGLQLLFYSVGIGQISSEVPQNLSASRPQDRQFILSSKKLLLSDSGFYLCAWSVVRTGELFFGEGSRLTVL.

This clone was found a few times. CDR3 in amino acids: CSVDCDRQETQYF. CDR3 coding DNA: TGCAGCGTTGACTGCGACAGACAAGAGACCCAGTACTTC. V usage is TRBV29-1 and J usage is TRBJ2-5, with D maybe TRBD1 (5 bases). Germline V gives CDR1 SQVTM, CDR2 ANQGSEA. The CDR3 is made up of 13 amino acids. V was cut by 3 bases and J by 2 bases, with 10 bases left in between.

This clone occurred a few times. The chain uses TRBV5-6 and TRBJ1-5, with D unclear. Trimming took 4 bases from V and 0 from J, leaving 11 bases between them. CDR1 is SGHDT and CDR2 is YYEEEE in the germline V gene. The CDR3 is made up of 15 amino acids. This CDR3 reads CASSLYGYSNQPQHF. CDR3 nucleotide sequence: TGTGCCAGCAGCCTGTACGGGTATAGCAATCAGCCCCAGCATTTT.

The table lists this clone with a few counts. The J gene is TRBJ2-7, the V gene TRBV2; 7 nucleotides agree with TRBD2. Germline-derived CDR1 and CDR2 are SNHLY and FYNNEI. CDR3 size: 11 residues. Trimming removed 8 bases from V and 13 bases from J; junction bases left unmatched: 11. CDR3 in amino acids: CASATASGAYF. The CDR3 DNA sequence: TGTGCCAGCGCCACGGCTAGCGGTGCATACTTC.

The chain carries TRBV2 and TRBJ2-2; the match to TRBD1 covers 10 bases. V trimming: 8 bases; J trimming: 5 bases; junction bases outside the gene matches: 5. The germline V gene has CDR1 SNHLY and CDR2 FYNNEI. The CDR3 has 14 residues. The CDR3 protein is CASPRDRGTGELFF. CDR3 DNA sequence: TGTGCCAGCCCACGGGACAGGGGAACCGGGGAGCTGTTTTTT.

This chain joins TRBV9 and TRBJ1-1, with D perhaps TRBD1 (6 bases). Germline loops: CDR1 SGDLS, CDR2 YYNGEE. The CDR3 has 15 residues. V dropped 3 bases and J dropped 0 bases, with 12 bases sitting between them. The CDR3 nucleotides are TGTGCCAGCAGCGATGACAGGCGAATGAACACTGAAGCTTTCTTT. This gives the protein CASSDDRRMNTEAFF.

This chain links TRBV27 with TRBJ2-1; 7 bases align to TRBD2. Trimming took 2 bases from V and 2 from J; bases not matched to a gene: 6. CDR1 and CDR2 from the germline V gene are MNHEY and SMNVEV (reference sequence). The CDR3 is made up of 16 amino acids. The DNA of the CDR3 is TGTGCCAGCAGTTTAGAGCCTAGCGGACCCTACAATGAGCAGTTCTTC. It codes for CASSLEPSGPYNEQFF.

This chain joins TRBV20-1 and TRBJ1-1; D gene ambiguous. The CDR3 is 11 amino acids. V was trimmed by 3 bases and J by 11 bases, leaving 13 bases between them. Germline V gene sequence: CDR1 DFQATT, CDR2 SNEGSKA (reference sequence). The CDR3 sequence: CSASIRGRAFF. For the CDR3, the DNA is TGCAGTGCTAGTATTAGAGGGAGGGCTTTCTTT.

The J gene is TRBJ2-1, the V gene TRBV18, with 7 bases fitting TRBD1. V gave up 4 bases and J gave up 9 bases; unmatched junction bases: 6. Germline V gene lookup returns CDR1 KGHSH and CDR2 LQKENI. CDR3 length: 13 amino acids. The CDR3, as DNA: TGTGCCAGCTCACTCCGGACAGGACCTGAGCAGTTCTTC. Protein sequence: CASSLRTGPEQFF.

The table lists this clone with a few counts. This sequence joins TRBV29-1 and TRBJ2-1; 11 bases are shared with TRBD2. Germline lookup yields CDR1 SQVTM and CDR2 ANQGSEA. There are 14 residues in the CDR3. V trimming: 7 bases; J trimming: 2 bases; junction bases outside the gene matches: 4. As DNA, the CDR3 is TGCAGCGCTACTAGCGGGAGTGCCTACAATGAGCAGTTCTTC. This encodes CSATSGSAYNEQFF.

The sample holds a few counts of this clone. CDR3 DNA sequence: TGTGCCAGCAGCTTCCTACTAGCGGGAGGAGGCGAGCAGTACTTC. Translation: CASSFLLAGGGEQYF. The chain links TRBV5-8 to TRBJ2-7; 12 positions agree with TRBD2. The CDR3 totals 15 residues. Per germline, CDR1 SGHTS and CDR2 YDEGEE. The V gene end was trimmed by 2 bases and the J gene end by 6 bases; junction bases not matched to a gene: 6.

This clone was counted between two and nine times. The chain carries TRBV15 and TRBJ2-5; TRBD1 is a possible D gene (6 bases). The assigned J gene may be wrong: the sequence end matches TRBJ2-7 better. Germline-derived CDR1 and CDR2 are LNHNV and YYDKDF (reference sequence). This CDR3 is built from 13 residues. The CDR3 spells CATSRDSSYEQYF. CDR3 sequence (DNA): TGTGCCACCAGCAGGGACAGCTCCTACGAGCAGTACTTC.

This clone came up a few times. The same CDR3 can be traced to other DNA sequences in this sample. This chain links TRBV7-3 with TRBJ1-2; 9 nucleotides line up with TRBD1. Germline CDR1 SGHTA, CDR2 FQGTGA. This CDR3 comprises 13 residues. The junction had 2 bases not matched to a gene; V was cut back by 5 bases and J by 4 bases. The CDR3 sequence is CASSPDRGYGYTF. For the CDR3, the DNA is TGTGCCAGCAGCCCGGACAGGGGCTATGGCTACACCTTC.